This TCR beta chain derives from a study of beta chain features in type 1 diabetes. General study findings and limits: These data did not resolve whether HLA type affects TCRB rearrangement. A cDNA-based sequencing approach could over-represent cells with high TCR expression. In type 1 diabetes patients, VDJ junctions had fewer insertions; deletions at these junctions were more frequent.

The isolated RNA, all of it, was reverse transcribed, so expressed TCRB transcripts were what got sequenced. Using immunoSEQ multiplex PCR, the repertoire was profiled, and TCRdb retains in-frame clones only, with some absent. The table lists about 210,000 clones, 11% of them singletons. Trimming took 11 bases from V and 6 from J; bases not matched to a gene: 7. Per the germline V gene, CDR1 is MDHEN and CDR2 is SYDVKM. This CDR3 contains 14 residues. A remark on this clone: Its target is unknown.

Sorting that relied on CD45RO/CCR7/CD25/CD127/CD95/CD27 yielded CD4+ naive, central memory, regulatory and stem cell-like memory cells. Sequenced input: central memory CD4+ T cells from blood. This TCR came from a man in his late teens or twenties in good health. This rearrangement joins TRBV28 to TRBJ2-3; 14 bases fit TRBD2. This CDR3 is CAFGTSGRRDTQYF. The CDR3 DNA reads TGTGCCTTCGGGACTAGCGGGAGAAGGGATACGCAGTATTTT.